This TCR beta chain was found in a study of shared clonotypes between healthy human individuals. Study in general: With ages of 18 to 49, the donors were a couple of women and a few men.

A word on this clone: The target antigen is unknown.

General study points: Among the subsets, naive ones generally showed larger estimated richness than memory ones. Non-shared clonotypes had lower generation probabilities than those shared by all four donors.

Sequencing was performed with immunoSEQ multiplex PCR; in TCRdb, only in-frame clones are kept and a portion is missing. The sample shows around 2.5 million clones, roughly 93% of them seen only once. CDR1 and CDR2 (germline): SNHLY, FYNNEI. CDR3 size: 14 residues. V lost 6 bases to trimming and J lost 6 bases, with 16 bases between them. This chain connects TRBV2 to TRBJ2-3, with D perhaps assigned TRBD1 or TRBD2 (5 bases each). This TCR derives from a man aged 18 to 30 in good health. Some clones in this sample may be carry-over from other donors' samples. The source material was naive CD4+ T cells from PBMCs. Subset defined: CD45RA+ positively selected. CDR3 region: CASSQGQGADTQYF. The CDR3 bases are TGTGCCAGCAGCCAAGGGCAGGGAGCGGATACGCAGTATTTT.